This T cell receptor beta chain originates from a study of breast tumors, draining lymph nodes, adjacent tissues. The sample holds many counts of this clonotype. This CDR3 contains 14 residues. The V end lost 4 bases, the J end lost 4 bases, and 13 bases lay between the germline ends. Germline values: CDR1 DFQATT, CDR2 SNEGSKA (reference sequence). Via MiXCR, TCRdb re-called the multiplex PCR reads, giving one row per CDR3 protein. The table has about 13,000 distinct CDR3 sequences, approximately 46% seen once; the top ten hold approximately 41%. The specimen sequenced was tumor-adjacent breast tissue. The V call is TRBV20-1, the J call TRBJ1-4; D is unresolved. The TCR comes from a female donor with breast cancer. Some clones in this sample may be carry-over from other donors' samples. The CDR3 here is CSANEADYNEKLFF. The CDR3 DNA reads as TGCAGTGCTAACGAGGCAGATTATAATGAAAAACTGTTTTTT.